These 12 T cell receptor beta chains came from one sample sequenced in a study of cytomegalovirus exposure and HLA in healthy donors (dated by TCRdb to between 2016 and 2019). To prepare the library, the immunoSEQ multiplex PCR assay was applied. A mixture of 60 forward primers for TCR Vbeta segments and 13 reverse primers for TCR Jbeta segments was used in the multiplex PCR. TCRdb mirrors the immuneACCESS table, restricted to in-frame sequences. Some clones are absent from its copies; in checked studies, under half trace to an unresolved V gene, and the reason for the others is unknown. The sample records roughly 120,000 clones, more than 60% of which are singletons. The ten largest clones represent less than 4.5% of the sample. The specimen sequenced was PBMCs. Receptor source: a woman aged 40 to 50 in good health and CMV-seronegative.

V is TRBV18 and J is TRBJ1-1, with 7 nucleotides matching TRBD1. This CDR3 spans 14 amino acids. Germline values: CDR1 KGHSH, CDR2 LQKENI. V dropped 2 bases and J dropped 5; count of bases not matched to a gene: 5. CDR3 in amino acids: CASSPAGGPTEAFF. The CDR3 coding sequence is TGTGCCAGCTCACCAGCAGGGGGGCCGACTGAAGCTTTCTTT.

This chain links TRBV5-1 with TRBJ1-5; D is possibly TRBD1 (6 bases). V was shortened by 2 bases and J by 6 bases, with 12 bases between the two germline ends. Germline CDR1 and CDR2: SGHRS and YFSETQ. The CDR3 runs 14 residues. CDR3 amino acids: CASSFGGAGQPQHF. CDR3 nucleotide sequence: TGCGCCAGCAGCTTTGGGGGGGCTGGTCAGCCCCAGCATTTT.

This sequence joins TRBV4-3 and TRBJ2-3; 7 bases map to TRBD2. CDR3 length: 19 residues. The ends lost 2 bases at V and 1 base at J; junction bases unmatched: 15. The germline CDR1 and CDR2 sequences are LGHNA and YSLEER. CDR3 in amino acids: CASSQRFGGNTPRTDTQYF. DNA for the CDR3: TGCGCCAGCAGCCAACGCTTCGGGGGGAATACACCTCGCACAGATACGCAGTATTTT.

This clone was seen once. This chain uses TRBV7-2 with TRBJ2-5; tentative D call: TRBD1 (7 bases). V was shortened by 3 bases and J by 4 bases, with 15 bases between the two germline ends. Germline CDR1 and CDR2: SGHTA and FQGNSA. This CDR3 has 15 residues. The CDR3 reads CASSFQGGAGETQYF. CDR3 nucleotide sequence: TGTGCCAGCAGCTTTCAGGGGGGCGCGGGAGAGACCCAGTACTTC.

This chain uses TRBV6-6 with TRBJ2-7; TRBD1 matches at 8 bases. The V and J ends lost 2 bases and 7 bases, in that order; junction bases with no gene match: 4. Germline V gene lookup returns CDR1 MNHNY and CDR2 SVGAGI (reference sequence). This CDR3 contains 13 residues. The CDR3 nucleotides read TGTGCCAGCAGTTACGCCCGGACAGGGGAGCAGTACTTC. It is translated as CASSYARTGEQYF.

The chain joins TRBV30 to TRBJ1-2; D is undetermined. The CDR3 is 17 amino acids. The germline gives CDR1 GTSNPN, CDR2 SVGIG (reference sequence). The ends were cut back, 0 bases at V and 0 bases at J, with 17 bases in the middle. The CDR3 nucleotides read TGTGCCTGGAGTGTACCCCAGGCCCCGTTAGCTAACTATGGCTACACCTTC. Translated, it gives CAWSVPQAPLANYGYTF.

In its sample, this clone was seen a few times. The V call is TRBV9, the J call TRBJ2-7, with a tentative D call TRBD1 (7 bases). The CDR3 is 16 residues long. Germline V gene sequence: CDR1 SGDLS, CDR2 YYNGEE. V was trimmed by 2 bases and J by 6 bases, leaving 21 bases between them. The CDR3 sequence: CASSVGGGAGSGEQYF. CDR3 nucleotides: TGTGCCAGCAGCGTCGGAGGGGGCGCCGGGTCGGGCGAGCAGTACTTC.

This clone has just a few counts. The chain recombines TRBV6-1 with TRBJ1-1, with 7 nucleotides matching TRBD1. V shed 6 bases, J shed 2 bases, and the junction held 9 bases outside the gene matches. CDR3 length: 15 amino acids. CDR1 and CDR2 (germline): MNHNS, SASEGT. CDR3: CASSRRDRFNTEAFF. CDR3 DNA sequence: TGTGCCAGCAGCCGCCGGGACAGATTCAACACTGAAGCTTTCTTT.

In nucleotides, the CDR3 is TGCGCCAGCAGCCAAGATGGGGCAGGGTTTGATGGCTACACCTTC. As protein: CASSQDGAGFDGYTF. The chain joins TRBV4-1 to TRBJ1-2, with D tentatively TRBD1 (5 bases). The germline gives CDR1 MGHRA, CDR2 YSYEKL. CDR3 length equals 15 residues. The V and J ends lost 0 bases and 6 bases respectively, with 14 bases between them.

The chain couples TRBV4-2 to TRBJ2-3, with TRBD2 identical over 8 bases. From germline, CDR1 is LGHNA and CDR2 YNFKEQ. Trimming cost V 0 bases and J 5 bases; bases outside gene matches: 7. The CDR3 totals 16 residues. DNA for the CDR3: TGTGCCAGCAGCCAAGAAGCCGGGGGGGGCGGAGATACGCAGTATTTT. Protein: CASSQEAGGGGDTQYF.

This chain links TRBV7-2 with TRBJ2-3; 12 bases are shared with TRBD2. Germline V gene lookup returns CDR1 SGHTA and CDR2 FQGNSA. V dropped 1 base and J dropped 4; count of bases not matched to a gene: 9. This CDR3 region has 18 residues. CDR3 coding DNA: TGTGCCAGCAGCTTAGTAGGCCGAGCTAGCGGGGGGGCAGATACGCAGTATTTT. This codes for CASSLVGRASGGADTQYF.

V gene TRBV7-6 combines with J gene TRBJ1-2; 7 bases line up with TRBD1. This CDR3 comprises 13 residues. Germline lookup yields CDR1 SGHVS and CDR2 FNYEAQ. After removal of 3 bases from V and 6 bases from J, the junction contained 4 bases not matched to a gene. The CDR3 spells CASSLTGWHGYTF. CDR3 DNA sequence: TGTGCCAGCAGCTTGACAGGGTGGCATGGCTACACCTTC.